The 14 T cell receptor beta chains presented below share a single source sample, sequenced in a study of T cell responses to AZD1222 COVID-19 vaccine. TCRdb's table, derived via immunoSEQ multiplex PCR, lists solely in-frame clones and lacks some. The sample yields about 180,000 clones, almost 90% seen once. The specimen comprised peripheral blood, sampled 28 days after the second AZD1222 dose. The receptors shown here come from an adult who received the AZD1222 COVID-19 vaccine.

The chain carries TRBV6-2 or TRBV6-3 and TRBJ1-5, with D possibly matching TRBD1 (6 bases). The CDR3 is 17 residues long. Trimming shortened V by 2 bases and J by 0 bases, and 14 bases separated the two germline ends. Germline V gene lookup returns CDR1 MNHEY and CDR2 SVGEGT. The CDR3, as DNA: TGTGCCAGCAGTTACGGGGGCAGGGTTGATAGCAATCAGCCCCAGCATTTT. It translates to CASSYGGRVDSNQPQHF.

The V and J genes are TRBV7-3 and TRBJ2-3; the D call may be TRBD1 or TRBD2 (7 bases each). The CDR3 runs 16 residues. Trimming took off 1 base at V and 4 bases at J, with 15 bases between the two ends. The V gene's germline CDR1 is SGHTA and CDR2 FQGTGA. CDR3: CASSLIGLGGADTQYF. The DNA for the CDR3 is TGTGCCAGCAGCTTAATTGGACTAGGGGGCGCAGATACGCAGTATTTT.

This chain connects TRBV6-5 to TRBJ1-1; D is undetermined. V gave up 0 bases and J gave up 3 bases, with 8 bases separating them. The V gene's germline CDR1 is MNHEY and CDR2 SVGAGI. This CDR3 comprises 14 residues. The CDR3 DNA sequence: TGTGCCAGCAGTTACTCCGGGAAGGACACTGAAGCTTTCTTT. It specifies CASSYSGKDTEAFF.

The chain recombines TRBV6-5 with TRBJ2-5, with a tentative D call TRBD2 (6 bases). The CDR3 length is 15 residues. Trimming stripped 2 bases from V and 3 bases from J, with 13 bases between. The V gene's germline CDR1 is MNHEY and CDR2 SVGAGI. The CDR3 nucleotides are TGTGCCAGCAGTTACGGATGGGGGGAGAAAGAGACCCAGTACTTC. Translating gives CASSYGWGEKETQYF.

The rearrangement joins TRBV2 to TRBJ1-2, with D uncertain. The CDR3 length is 12 residues. The germline CDR1 and CDR2 sequences are SNHLY and FYNNEI. The ends were cut back, 2 bases at V and 6 bases at J, with 7 bases in the middle. The CDR3 sequence: CASSEPSDGYTF. The CDR3 nucleotides are TGTGCCAGCAGTGAACCATCGGATGGCTACACCTTC.

J is TRBJ2-7 and V is TRBV27; 13 bases are shared with TRBD2. The CDR3 runs 15 residues. Germline V gene sequence: CDR1 MNHEY, CDR2 SMNVEV (reference sequence). V dropped 5 bases and J dropped 2; count of bases not matched to a gene: 3. The CDR3 loop is CASSALAGGPYEQYF. The CDR3 DNA reads TGTGCCAGCAGTGCACTAGCGGGGGGGCCCTACGAGCAGTACTTC.

The chain links TRBV5-4 to TRBJ2-3; TRBD1 aligns across 7 bases. This CDR3 has 15 residues. Unmatched junction bases numbered 7, after V lost 4 bases and J lost 2 bases. In germline, CDR1 is SGHNT, CDR2 YYREEE (reference sequence). In nucleotides, the CDR3 is TGTGCCAGCAGCCCGGGACAGTTGACCACAGATACGCAGTATTTT. Residues: CASSPGQLTTDTQYF.

The J gene is TRBJ2-7, the V gene TRBV9; TRBD1 might be the D (6 bases). The CDR3 runs 15 residues. V lost 0 bases and J lost 3, with 13 bases in between. Looked up from germline, CDR1 is SGDLS and CDR2 is YYNGEE. CDR3 amino acids: CASSVGTGYGYEQYF. CDR3 bases: TGTGCCAGCAGCGTAGGCACAGGGTATGGCTACGAGCAGTACTTC.

The V and J genes are TRBV30 and TRBJ2-1, with TRBD2 matching 9 bases. V shed 1 base and J 4 bases; nucleotides not matched to a gene: 8. The germline gives CDR1 GTSNPN, CDR2 SVGIG (reference sequence). The CDR3 runs to 16 residues. CDR3 nucleotide sequence: TGTGCCTGGAGTGACCTTGCGGGGGGGCGGTACAATGAGCAGTTCTTC. It codes for CAWSDLAGGRYNEQFF.

This clone was recorded only once. V usage is TRBV3-1 (or the pseudogene TRBV3-2) and J usage is TRBJ2-2; D is perhaps TRBD1 (5 bases). CDR1 is LGHDT, CDR2 YNNKEL, per germline (reference sequence). V lost 1 base and J lost 6, with 15 bases in between. This CDR3 has 16 amino acids. The DNA for the CDR3 is TGTGCCAGCAGCCAAGGTGCGCAGGGTCTTTCCGGGGAGCTGTTTTTT. This translates into CASSQGAQGLSGELFF.

DNA of the CDR3: TGTGCCAGCAGCCGGGACAGTCCCGGGGAGCAGTACTTC. Protein product: CASSRDSPGEQYF. V gene TRBV14 combines with J gene TRBJ2-7, with TRBD1 matching over 7 bases. The CDR3 consists of 13 residues. The V segment lost 4 bases and the J segment 7 bases; nucleotides outside the gene matches: 7. The germline V gene encodes CDR1 SGHDN and CDR2 FVKESK.

This sequence joins TRBV6-2 or TRBV6-3 and TRBJ1-2; 9 bases are a match to TRBD1. The V gene end was trimmed by 4 bases and the J gene end by 7 bases; junction bases not matched to a gene: 4. Germline V gives CDR1 MNHEY, CDR2 SVGEGT. CDR3 size: 13 residues. The CDR3 loop is CASSSNRGLGYTF. CDR3 DNA: TGTGCCAGCAGTTCTAACAGGGGGCTTGGCTACACCTTC.

The chain joins TRBV30 to TRBJ1-2; a weak D match, TRBD1 (5 bases). Trimming pared 4 bases from V and 7 bases from J, leaving 13 bases between. Looked up from germline, CDR1 is GTSNPN and CDR2 is SVGIG (reference sequence). This CDR3 region has 12 residues. CDR3 bases: TGTGCCTGGACTCGACAGAGGGGTGGCTACACCTTC. This codes for CAWTRQRGGYTF.

The genes are TRBV12-5 and TRBJ2-7; no clear D. CDR1 and CDR2 (germline): LGHNT, FRNRAP. The V gene lost 3 bases and the J gene lost 2 bases, with 2 bases spanning the gap. The CDR3 contains 11 residues. CDR3 in amino acids: CASGFTYEQYF. The DNA for the CDR3 is TGTGCTAGTGGTTTTACCTACGAGCAGTACTTC.